This T cell receptor beta chain stems from a study of OX40 agonist ivuxolimab in advanced cancers. As for the study in general: Every patient in dose escalation had hepatocellular carcinoma, melanoma, renal cell or head and neck cancer. Broader study findings: With doses of 0.1-3.0 mg/kg, partial responders showed among the lowest clonal expansion. Expanded peripheral T-cell antigen specificity went undetermined.

The protocol was immunoSEQ multiplex PCR, while the TCRdb copy is restricted to in-frame clones and leaves out a portion. Of tens of thousands of clones in the sample, around 91% were seen once. The length of the CDR3 is 14 residues. Germline V gene data show CDR1 as SGHTA and CDR2 as FQGNSA. Between the trimmed V and J ends, which lost 5 bases and 3 bases, there was a span of 10 bases. This clone was detected only a few times. Its matching antigen is unknown. The chain links TRBV7-2 to TRBJ2-2; D is undetermined. This sequence was found in an adult with an advanced solid tumor such as melanoma, head and neck, liver or kidney cancer. The material was CD4+ or CD8+ T cells sorted from blood, obtained in a trial of the OX40 agonist ivuxolimab. The CDR3 region has the DNA TGTGCCAGCAGCAACACACCTTACACCGGGGAGCTGTTTTTT. It is translated as CASSNTPYTGELFF.